Listed below are T cell receptor beta chains from one sample, sequenced in a study of T cells in Graves' hyperthyroidism and ophthalmopathy. TCRdb re-derived calls from the multiplex PCR reads in MiXCR, one entry per CDR3 protein. The sample contains some 370,000 distinct CDR3 sequences, roughly an eighth of which appear only once. Input material: blood. The receptors here all came from a man aged 45-60 years with Graves' ophthalmopathy. Both conserved end residues are part of each CDR3. The D gene is left open where the match is weak. Rows give clone size only sometimes, using once, few, many, or a class for an expanded clone.

d_gene	v_gene	abundance	j_gene	CDR3aa	CDR3nt
TRBD2	TRBV3-1	many	TRBJ2-1	CASSQAGGFYEQFF	TGTGCCAGCAGCCAAGCGGGAGGGTTCTATGAGCAGTTCTTC
.	TRBV20-1	few	TRBJ1-4	CSATRSTDEKLFF	TGCAGTGCAACTCGTTCTACCGATGAAAAACTGTTTTTT
.	TRBV27	many	TRBJ1-1	CASSAFSDGRNTEAFF	TGTGCCAGCAGTGCCTTTTCGGACGGAAGGAACACTGAAGCTTTCTTT
.	TRBV20-1	many	TRBJ2-3	CSARVTDTQYF	TGCAGTGCTAGGGTCACAGATACGCAGTATTTT
.	TRBV20-1	.	TRBJ1-6	CSASTLGNSPLHF	TGCAGTGCTAGTACGCTCGGGAATTCACCCCTCCACTTT
TRBD2	TRBV19	few	TRBJ2-3	CASSLLAGGSTDTQYF	TGTGCCAGTAGCCTCCTAGCGGGGGGTAGCACAGATACGCAGTATTTT
.	TRBV7-3	few	TRBJ2-7	CASSLEVSRVHEQYF	TGTGCCAGCAGTTTAGAGGTTTCACGGGTCCACGAGCAGTACTTC
.	TRBV6-1	.	TRBJ2-2	CASREQGAGPNTGELFF	TGTGCCAGCAGGGAGCAGGGAGCCGGTCCGAACACCGGGGAGCTGTTTTTT
.	TRBV29-1	few	TRBJ1-1	CSVGAQRMNTEAFF	TGCAGCGTGGGCGCGCAGAGGATGAACACTGAAGCTTTCTTT
.	TRBV5-1	many	TRBJ2-3	CASSLDRVAGTDTQYF	TGCGCCAGCAGCTTGGACCGAGTAGCGGGCACAGATACGCAGTATTTT
.	TRBV12-3/TRBV12-4	.	TRBJ2-3	CASRLTAHTQYF	TGTGCCAGCAGGTTGACAGCCCATACGCAGTATTTT
.	TRBV4-1	few	TRBJ1-2	CASSQVYSNYGYTF	TGCGCCAGCAGCCAAGTTTACAGCAACTATGGCTACACCTTC
.	TRBV9	.	TRBJ2-7	CASSPQVRFGEQYF	TGTGCCAGCAGCCCCCAGGTGAGGTTTGGGGAGCAGTACTTC
TRBD1	TRBV6-2/TRBV6-3	few	TRBJ2-1	CATRDSNNEQFF	TGTGCCACCAGGGACAGTAACAATGAGCAGTTCTTC
.	TRBV3-1	many	TRBJ1-4	CASSPVGGNEKLFF	TGTGCCAGCAGCCCAGTGGGAGGGAACGAAAAACTGTTTTTT
TRBD1	TRBV7-3	many	TRBJ2-3	CASSPRWTGSTDTQYF	TGTGCCAGCAGCCCGAGATGGACAGGGAGCACAGATACGCAGTATTTT
TRBD2	TRBV27	.	TRBJ2-1	CASSYRGGAVGNEQFF	TGTGCCAGCAGTTACCGGGGAGGGGCAGTGGGCAATGAGCAGTTCTTC
.	TRBV19	few	TRBJ1-1	CASLSGLPTEAFF	TGTGCCAGTCTGAGTGGACTCCCAACTGAAGCTTTCTTT
TRBD1	TRBV3-1	many	TRBJ1-5	CASSQKVTGGVGNQPQHF	TGTGCCAGCAGCCAAAAGGTGACAGGGGGCGTAGGGAATCAGCCCCAGCATTTT
.	TRBV20-1	few	TRBJ2-3	CSAIRQRRADTQYF	TGCAGTGCTATTCGACAGAGGCGGGCAGATACGCAGTATTTT
.	TRBV27	many	TRBJ1-2	CASSLAYGDYGYTF	TGTGCCAGCAGTTTAGCCTATGGGGACTATGGCTACACCTTC
.	TRBV28	many	TRBJ2-3	CASRTIIPRTDTQYF	TGTGCCAGCAGGACTATTATTCCTCGCACAGATACGCAGTATTTT
.	TRBV6-2/TRBV6-3	.	TRBJ2-3	CASSILGRGATDTQYF	TGTGCCAGCAGTATACTTGGGCGGGGAGCGACAGATACGCAGTATTTT
.	TRBV7-9	few	TRBJ2-5	CASSLSGARQETQYF	TGTGCCAGCAGCTTATCGGGGGCACGGCAAGAGACCCAGTACTTC
TRBD1	TRBV9	.	TRBJ1-1	CASSREGTGFTEAFF	TGTGCCAGCAGCCGCGAGGGGACAGGGTTCACTGAAGCTTTCTTT
.	TRBV27	few	TRBJ1-5	CASSLYSGSHSNQPQHF	TGTGCCAGCAGTTTATACAGTGGGTCTCATAGCAATCAGCCCCAGCATTTT
TRBD1	TRBV7-8	.	TRBJ2-1	CASSLDRMSYNEQFF	TGTGCCAGCAGTCTGGACAGGATGAGCTACAATGAGCAGTTCTTC
TRBD2	TRBV19	.	TRBJ2-1	CATSGGSVGGNEQFF	TGTGCCACGTCCGGCGGGAGCGTAGGTGGCAATGAGCAGTTCTTC
.	TRBV20-1	.	TRBJ1-6	CSARLGVSSPLHF	TGCAGTGCTAGGCTTGGGGTTTCTTCACCCCTCCACTTT
.	TRBV7-9	many	TRBJ2-2	CASSHTTGANTGELFF	TGTGCCAGCAGCCACACCACCGGGGCGAACACCGGGGAGCTGTTTTTT
TRBD2	TRBV11-1	.	TRBJ2-2	CARPGAGENTGELFF	TGTGCCAGACCTGGAGCGGGGGAGAACACCGGGGAGCTGTTTTTT
.	TRBV19	few	TRBJ2-3	CASSIAGLTDTQYF	TGTGCCAGTAGTATAGCGGGACTCACAGATACGCAGTATTTT
TRBD2	TRBV4-1	.	TRBJ2-1	CASSQEASGRVIANNEQFF	TGCGCCAGCAGCCAAGAAGCTAGCGGGAGGGTTATCGCTAACAATGAGCAGTTCTTC
.	TRBV6-1	.	TRBJ1-2	CASSSLTQGSGYTF	TGTGCCAGCAGCTCCCTCACTCAGGGTTCTGGCTACACCTTC
.	TRBV14	.	TRBJ2-5	CASSQDPGAGQRWGYQETQYF	TGTGCCAGCAGCCAAGATCCGGGCGCTGGTCAGCGATGGGGATACCAAGAGACCCAGTACTTC
TRBD2	TRBV7-9	.	TRBJ2-7	CASSGGFSGRTSYEQYF	TGTGCCAGCAGTGGGGGCTTTAGCGGGAGGACCTCCTACGAGCAGTACTTC
.	TRBV12-3/TRBV12-4	many	TRBJ2-2	CASSHKRPNTGELFF	TGTGCCAGCAGCCACAAAAGACCGAACACCGGGGAGCTGTTTTTT
.	TRBV4-1	few	TRBJ2-7	CASSPTAGIQPGEQYF	TGCGCCAGCAGCCCGACCGCTGGGATCCAGCCTGGTGAGCAGTACTTC
TRBD1	TRBV27	few	TRBJ1-5	CASSITGGNQPQHF	TGTGCCAGCAGTATCACAGGGGGCAATCAGCCCCAGCATTTT
.	TRBV18	many	TRBJ2-3	CASSPPPTDTQYF	TGTGCCAGCTCACCACCGCCCACAGATACGCAGTATTTT
.	TRBV29-1	.	TRBJ1-1	CSVGIDRPNTEAFF	TGCAGCGTTGGCATCGACAGACCGAACACTGAAGCTTTCTTT
TRBD1	TRBV7-9	.	TRBJ2-1	CASSSRSGGRELRRDNEQFF	TGTGCCAGCAGCTCAAGGTCAGGGGGTAGGGAGCTGCGGCGGGACAATGAGCAGTTCTTC
.	TRBV5-1	.	TRBJ1-1	CASSLAGGALTEAFF	TGCGCCAGCAGCTTGGCGGGGGGCGCTCTCACTGAAGCTTTCTTT
.	TRBV5-8	many	TRBJ1-2	CASSFRTANYGYTF	TGTGCCAGCAGCTTCCGGACAGCAAACTATGGCTACACCTTC
TRBD1	TRBV6-1	few	TRBJ1-2	CASSFTGTEGLYGYTF	TGTGCCAGCAGTTTCACCGGGACAGAGGGGCTCTATGGCTACACCTTC
TRBD2	TRBV7-8	.	TRBJ2-1	CASSLVGLAGSSYNEQFF	TGTGCCAGCAGCTTAGTGGGGTTAGCGGGAAGCTCCTACAATGAGCAGTTCTTC
TRBD1	TRBV30	many	TRBJ1-5	CAWREKDRGSNQPQHF	TGTGCCTGGAGGGAAAAGGACAGGGGAAGCAATCAGCCCCAGCATTTT
.	TRBV20-1	many	TRBJ2-3	CSVPDFGRTDTQYF	TGCAGTGTGCCTGACTTTGGCCGCACAGATACGCAGTATTTT
.	TRBV27	medium-sized	TRBJ2-7	CASSSLEGGYEQYF	TGTGCCAGCAGTTCGCTAGAGGGGGGATACGAGCAGTACTTC
.	TRBV19	many	TRBJ1-5	CASRARPRFEPQHF	TGTGCCAGTAGGGCCAGGCCAAGGTTTGAGCCCCAGCATTTT
TRBD2	TRBV6-9	.	TRBJ2-2	CASSSTSGRGELFF	TGTGCCAGCAGTTCGACTAGCGGGCGCGGGGAGCTGTTTTTT
TRBD2	TRBV10-2	.	TRBJ2-3	CASSGSKTSGRGTDTQYF	TGCGCCAGCAGCGGGTCGAAAACTAGCGGGAGGGGCACAGATACGCAGTATTTT